The present T cell receptor beta chain was sequenced within a study of cytomegalovirus exposure and HLA in healthy donors. Points from the study as a whole: Prior analysis indicated that the majority of TCR beta V segments exhibited productivity approximately 90% or approximately 30% of the time.

Vbeta (60) and Jbeta (13) primers were used in the PCR. Clones were read by immunoSEQ multiplex PCR, and TCRdb kept only the in-frame ones, dropping some. In the table there are over 100,000 clones, around 80% of which are singletons. V was shortened by 0 bases and J by 6 bases, with 7 bases between the two germline ends. The V gene's germline CDR1 is SGHNT and CDR2 YYREEE (reference sequence). This CDR3 has 14 amino acids. In the case of this clone: Antigen: not known.

Material: PBMCs. V gene TRBV5-4 combines with J gene TRBJ1-6; D is perhaps TRBD1 (5 bases). The sequence came from a man aged 30 to 39 in good health and CMV-seropositive. The CDR3 region is CASSLATVNSPLHF. For the CDR3, the DNA is TGTGCCAGCAGCTTGGCGACAGTTAATTCACCCCTCCACTTT. Combining the CDR3 with reference TRBV5-4 and TRBJ1-6 gives the whole variable domain ETGVTQSPTHLIKTRGQQVTLRCSSQSGHNTVSWYQQALGQGPQFIFQYYREEENGRGNFPPRFSGLQFPNYSSELNVNALELDDSALYLCASSLATVNSPLHFGNGTRLTVT.